This record covers a single T cell receptor beta chain. This specimen belongs to a study of T cells in Graves' hyperthyroidism and ophthalmopathy. TCR beta CDR3 region amplification was performed from RNA transcripts. TCR CDR3 underwent first-round RT-PCR with the HTBI primer set. MiXCR, run by TCRdb on the multiplex PCR reads, gives a single entry per CDR3 protein. The repertoire holds more than 250,000 distinct CDR3 sequences, with roughly 15% as singletons. Germline assignment: CDR1 SGHNT and CDR2 YYREEE (reference sequence). The length of the CDR3 is 12 residues. V was trimmed by 4 bases and J by 6 bases, leaving 11 bases between them.

This clonotype was sampled from a woman aged 50 to 60 with Graves' hyperthyroidism that later progressed to Graves' ophthalmopathy. The chain joins TRBV5-4 to TRBJ2-7, with D possibly being TRBD1 or TRBD2 (5 bases each). Sequencing input: blood. CDR3 sequence reads: CASSPGTVEQYF. The DNA of the CDR3 is TGTGCCAGCAGCCCTGGGACGGTCGAGCAGTACTTC.